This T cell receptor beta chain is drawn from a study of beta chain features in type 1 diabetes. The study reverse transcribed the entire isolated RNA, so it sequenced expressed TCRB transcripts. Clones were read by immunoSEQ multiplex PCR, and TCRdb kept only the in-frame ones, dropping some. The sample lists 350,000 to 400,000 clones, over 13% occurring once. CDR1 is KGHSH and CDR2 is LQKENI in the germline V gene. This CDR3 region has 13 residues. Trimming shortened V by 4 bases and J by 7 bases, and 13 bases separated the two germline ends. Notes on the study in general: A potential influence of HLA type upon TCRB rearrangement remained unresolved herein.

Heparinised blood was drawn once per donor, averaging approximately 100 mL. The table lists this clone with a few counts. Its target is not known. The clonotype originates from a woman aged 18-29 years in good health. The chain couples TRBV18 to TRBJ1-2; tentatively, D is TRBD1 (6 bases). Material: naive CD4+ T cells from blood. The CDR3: CASSHRDNSGYTF. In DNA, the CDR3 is TGTGCCAGCTCACACAGGGATAATTCTGGCTACACCTTC. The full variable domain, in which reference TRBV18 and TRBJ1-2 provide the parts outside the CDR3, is NAGVMQNPRHLVRRRGQEARLRCSPMKGHSHVYWYRQLPEEGLKFMVYLQKENIIDESGMPKERFSAEFPKEGPSILRIQQVVRGDSAAYFCASSHRDNSGYTFGSGTRLTVV.